One and the same sample provided the 32 T cell receptor beta chains below, sequenced in a study of T cells in Graves' hyperthyroidism and ophthalmopathy. RNA transcripts served as the template for amplifying TCR beta CDR3 regions. The primer set for the first-round RT-PCR of the TCR CDR3 was HTBI. TCRdb reprocessed the multiplex PCR reads via MiXCR and lists one record per CDR3 protein. The table shows some 800,000 distinct CDR3 sequences, with over 35% occurring only once. The sequenced sample consisted of blood. The origin of the receptors is a man younger than 30 with Graves' hyperthyroidism.

In this sample, this clonotype turned up a few times. The chain uses TRBV5-1 and TRBJ2-5; D might be TRBD2 (5 bases). Trimming pared 4 bases from V and 4 bases from J, leaving 17 bases between. Germline CDR1 and CDR2: SGHRS and YFSETQ. The CDR3 contains 15 residues. The CDR3 DNA is TGCGCCAGCAGCCCCCGGACTGATGGTTCAGAGACCCAGTACTTC. The encoded protein is CASSPRTDGSETQYF.

This clonotype was seen many times. The J gene is TRBJ1-2, the V gene TRBV5-6, with TRBD1 identical over 10 bases. After removal of 4 bases from V and 8 bases from J, the junction contained 5 bases not matched to a gene. The CDR3 totals 13 residues. Germline CDR1 is SGHDT and CDR2 is YYEEEE. CDR3 sequence (DNA): TGTGCCAGCAGCGAGGGACAGGGGCACGGCTACACCTTC. Protein sequence: CASSEGQGHGYTF.

A few counts support this clonotype. The rearrangement links TRBV5-6 to TRBJ2-7; 9 bases are shared with TRBD2. The CDR3 consists of 16 residues. V was clipped by 4 bases and J by 3 bases; unmatched bases: 11. Germline lookup yields CDR1 SGHDT and CDR2 YYEEEE. This chain's CDR3 is CASSRPSGGPNYEQYF. The DNA for the CDR3 is TGTGCCAGCAGCCGGCCGAGCGGGGGGCCCAACTACGAGCAGTACTTC.

This clonotype was seen ten or more times. The V gene is TRBV20-1, the J gene TRBJ2-7; tentatively, D is TRBD1 (6 bases). CDR1 is DFQATT and CDR2 is SNEGSKA in the germline V gene (reference sequence). This CDR3 is 12 amino acids long. The V and J ends lost 5 bases and 5 bases respectively, with 13 bases between them. CDR3 DNA: TGCAGTGCTCCCGCAGGGGTGGACGAGCAGTACTTC. Its translation: CSAPAGVDEQYF.

The chain combines TRBV4-2 with TRBJ1-1; D is perhaps TRBD1 (6 bases). The CDR3 length is 15 residues. CDR1 is LGHNA and CDR2 is YNFKEQ in the germline V gene. V dropped 1 base and J dropped 5 bases, with 14 bases sitting between them. CDR3 DNA sequence: TGTGCCAGCAGCCAAGGTGGGGGCGGAGGTACTGAAGCTTTCTTT. It specifies CASSQGGGGGTEAFF.

V and J are TRBV9 and TRBJ2-2; D remains unclear. Germline CDR1 is SGDLS and CDR2 is YYNGEE. Trimming pared 0 bases from V and 6 bases from J, leaving 18 bases between. The CDR3 loop spans 17 amino acids. Here the CDR3 DNA reads TGTGCCAGCAGCGTAGCTACGTCCGCTCCCCCTCCCGGGGAGCTGTTTTTT. Amino acids: CASSVATSAPPPGELFF.

The CDR3 loop reads CASSQEAGGPSEQYF. The CDR3, as DNA: TGTGCCAGCAGCCAAGAGGCGGGAGGGCCGAGTGAGCAGTACTTC. This chain joins TRBV4-2 and TRBJ2-7, with TRBD2 identical over 9 bases. The V gene end was trimmed by 0 bases and the J gene end by 7 bases; junction bases not matched to a gene: 7. The V gene's germline CDR1 is LGHNA and CDR2 YNFKEQ. The CDR3 has 15 residues.

The gene calls are TRBV2 and TRBJ1-5, with no clear D. V dropped 3 bases and J dropped 2 bases, with 8 bases sitting between them. The germline V gene has CDR1 SNHLY and CDR2 FYNNEI. This CDR3 spans 14 amino acids. The CDR3 DNA reads TGTGCCAGCAGTGAGAGGGCGCGCAATCAGCCCCAGCATTTT. Translation: CASSERARNQPQHF.

This clonotype was counted at least ten times. The genes are TRBV2 and TRBJ2-7, with unresolved D. The V gene lost 7 bases and the J gene lost 6 bases, with 13 bases spanning the gap. Germline V gene lookup returns CDR1 SNHLY and CDR2 FYNNEI. The CDR3 has 12 amino acids. The chain's CDR3 is CASIRRIGEQYF. The CDR3 DNA follows: TGTGCCAGCATCCGAAGGATCGGCGAGCAGTACTTC. Looking up the rest from reference TRBV2 and TRBJ2-7 gives the full variable domain: EPEVTQTPSHQVTQMGQEVILRCVPISNHLYFYWYRQILGQKVEFLVSFYNNEISEKSEIFDDQFSVERPDGSNFTLKIRSTKLEDSAMYFCASIRRIGEQYFGPGTRLTVT.

The chain couples TRBV7-2 to TRBJ1-2; D uncertain. The CDR3 spans 13 residues. V was cut by 4 bases and J by 1 base, with 7 bases left in between. Germline V gene data show CDR1 as SGHTA and CDR2 as FQGNSA. CDR3 sequence reads: CASSSEFNYGYTF. The CDR3 DNA follows: TGTGCCAGCAGCTCTGAATTTAACTATGGCTACACCTTC.

This clonotype was detected a few times. The chain uses TRBV7-9 and TRBJ2-2; weak D call: TRBD1 (5 bases). This CDR3 has 17 amino acids. With 5 bases removed from V and 2 bases from J, the gap between germline ends came to 18 bases. CDR1 SEHNR and CDR2 FQNEAQ come from the germline V gene (reference sequence). DNA for the CDR3: TGTGCCAGCAGCCAGGGCGTCCAAAGACTTAACACCGGGGAGCTGTTTTTT. Its protein product is CASSQGVQRLNTGELFF.

With respect to this clonotype: Mismatch with germline at one junction end may stem from a read error. This chain links TRBV7-2 with TRBJ1-1; 9 nucleotides align to TRBD1. The V gene's germline CDR1 is SGHTA and CDR2 FQGNSA. This CDR3 comprises 16 residues. The CDR3, as DNA: TGCGCCAGCAGCCAAGATTGGGGACAGGGAGAGACTGAAGCTTTCTTT. Its translation is CASSQDWGQGETEAFF.

Comments on this clonotype: This may arise from a read error, as a much more abundant clone is one base away. J is TRBJ1-1 and V is TRBV19, with D possibly matching TRBD1 (5 bases). The germline gives CDR1 LNHDA, CDR2 SQIVND (reference sequence). The CDR3 covers 13 residues. V lost 8 bases, J lost 0 bases, and 10 bases lay in between. CDR3 coding DNA: TGTGCCAGTGCGCGGACAATGAACACTGAAGCTTTCTTT. Protein product: CASARTMNTEAFF.

The chain recombines TRBV27 with TRBJ1-1; D might be TRBD1 (6 bases). Germline V lookup: CDR1 MNHEY, CDR2 SMNVEV (reference sequence). The CDR3 loop spans 14 amino acids. Trimming took off 7 bases at V and 0 bases at J, with 12 bases between the two ends. As DNA, the CDR3 is TGTGCCAGCATCCAGGACAGATTGAACACTGAAGCTTTCTTT. It encodes CASIQDRLNTEAFF.

This clonotype has at least ten counts. The chain has TRBV2 and TRBJ2-7, with 10 bases identical to TRBD1. The germline V gene encodes CDR1 SNHLY and CDR2 FYNNEI. There are 14 residues in the CDR3. The junction had 5 bases not matched to a gene; V was cut back by 5 bases and J by 4 bases. The CDR3 DNA is TGTGCCAGCAGTACCGGGACAGGGGAGTACGAGCAGTACTTC. Translating gives CASSTGTGEYEQYF.

At least ten counts were recorded for this clonotype. The chain couples TRBV12-3 or TRBV12-4 to TRBJ1-4, with 7 nucleotides matching TRBD1. The ends lost 5 bases at V and 5 bases at J; junction bases unmatched: 8. This CDR3 is built from 15 residues. The chain's CDR3 is CASSVQGVGNEKLFF. The CDR3 DNA follows: TGTGCCAGCAGTGTCCAGGGGGTAGGAAATGAAAAACTGTTTTTT.

Of note for this clonotype: A clone one base away is much larger, so this may be a read error. The V and J genes are TRBV7-2 and TRBJ1-1; D is unclear. Germline V gene lookup returns CDR1 SGHTA and CDR2 FQGNSA. This CDR3 spans 14 amino acids. The V end was cut by 1 base, the J end by 4 bases, with 10 bases between. Here the CDR3 DNA reads TGTGCCAGCAGCTTAGTTCAAATGAGCACTGAAGCTTTCTTT. This translates into CASSLVQMSTEAFF.

In this sample, this clonotype turned up a few times. This chain links TRBV5-1 with TRBJ2-5; 8 bases map to TRBD1. V shed 4 bases and J 5 bases; nucleotides not matched to a gene: 4. The V gene's germline CDR1 is SGHRS and CDR2 YFSETQ. The CDR3 totals 13 residues. The CDR3 DNA reads as TGCGCCAGCAGCAGGACAGGGCCGGAGACCCAGTACTTC. The encoded protein is CASSRTGPETQYF.

This rearrangement joins TRBV9 to TRBJ1-4, with D maybe TRBD1 (6 bases). Germline lookup yields CDR1 SGDLS and CDR2 YYNGEE. This CDR3 is 13 amino acids long. The V gene lost 8 bases and the J gene lost 6 bases, with 14 bases spanning the gap. CDR3 in amino acids: CASRQVSDEKLFF. The CDR3 coding sequence is TGTGCCAGTAGACAGGTTAGCGATGAAAAACTGTTTTTT. Full variable domain (rest looked up from reference TRBV9 and TRBJ1-4): DSGVTQTPKHLITATGQRVTLRCSPRSGDLSVYWYQQSLDQGLQFLIQYYNGEERAKGNILERFSAQQFPDLHSELNLSSLELGDSALYFCASRQVSDEKLFFGSGTQLSVL.

This chain links TRBV7-9 with TRBJ2-3; 9 nucleotides agree with TRBD2. J was trimmed by 2 bases and V by 1 base; bases with no gene match: 10. Germline V CDR1 and CDR2: SEHNR, FQNEAQ (reference sequence). The CDR3 covers 18 residues. Here the CDR3 reads CASSLGPIAGDHTDTQYF. The CDR3 nucleotides read TGTGCCAGCAGCTTAGGTCCGATAGCGGGGGACCACACAGATACGCAGTATTTT.

This clonotype was detected many times. The rearrangement joins TRBV7-2 to TRBJ1-5, with unresolved D. V was trimmed by 2 bases and J by 6 bases, leaving 11 bases between them. This CDR3 is built from 14 residues. Germline CDR1 SGHTA, CDR2 FQGNSA. The DNA of the CDR3 is TGTGCCAGCAGCTTAAAGGGAATGGGTCAGCCCCAGCATTTT. Translating gives CASSLKGMGQPQHF.

This clonotype has more than one count but fewer than ten. V is TRBV20-1 and J is TRBJ2-7; no definite D call. The CDR3 has 16 amino acids. Germline V gene sequence: CDR1 DFQATT, CDR2 SNEGSKA (reference sequence). Trimming removed 0 bases at V and 3 bases at J, with 18 bases between. The CDR3 DNA reads TGCAGTGCTAGAGATTCGGGCATCCCAAGGCTCTACGAGCAGTACTTC. It translates to CSARDSGIPRLYEQYF.

This clonotype was seen many times. The chain uses TRBV19 and TRBJ1-6; 7 positions agree with TRBD1. Germline CDR1 reads LNHDA; CDR2 reads SQIVND (reference sequence). The trim removed 5 bases at V and 10 bases at J, leaving 2 bases unmatched. CDR3 length: 12 residues. CDR3 DNA sequence: TGTGCCAGTAGTTCAGGGGGATCACCCCTCCACTTT. Translating it yields CASSSGGSPLHF.

This clonotype was found many times. The rearrangement joins TRBV7-8 to TRBJ1-3; D not certain. Germline CDR1 and CDR2: SGHVS and FQNEAQ. V was pared by 5 bases and J by 4 bases, with 9 bases between. CDR3 length equals 13 residues. The CDR3 sequence: CASSPLAGNTIYF. The CDR3 DNA sequence: TGTGCCAGCAGCCCCTTGGCCGGAAACACCATATATTTT.

This clonotype was seen ten or more times. J is TRBJ1-1 and V is TRBV12-3 or TRBV12-4; D call uncertain. The CDR3 is 11 residues long. The V and J ends lost 6 bases and 7 bases respectively, with 9 bases between them. CDR3 sequence: CASSSPYEAFF. The CDR3 DNA reads TGTGCCAGCAGCTCGCCTTATGAAGCTTTCTTT.

This clonotype was seen repeatedly, ten times or more. V and J are TRBV29-1 and TRBJ2-7; D perhaps matches TRBD2 (5 bases). The CDR3 spans 15 residues. CDR1 SQVTM and CDR2 ANQGSEA come from the germline V gene. Trimming shortened V by 4 bases and J by 0 bases, and 16 bases separated the two germline ends. This CDR3 is CSVGVQAGLSYEQYF. The DNA for the CDR3 is TGCAGCGTTGGTGTGCAGGCGGGCCTCTCCTACGAGCAGTACTTC.

The gene calls are TRBV5-6 and TRBJ2-7; D may be TRBD2 (5 bases). Germline CDR1 reads SGHDT; CDR2 reads YYEEEE. V shed 7 bases and J shed 3 bases, with 11 bases lying between them. The CDR3 sequence is 12 residues long. The CDR3 region is CASADAGYEQYF. CDR3 nucleotides: TGTGCCAGCGCGGACGCGGGCTACGAGCAGTACTTC.

This clonotype appeared many times. V and J are TRBV29-1 and TRBJ2-6; a possible D gene is TRBD2 (6 bases). The CDR3 is 15 residues long. Germline CDR1 and CDR2: SQVTM and ANQGSEA. Trimming took off 6 bases at V and 1 base at J, with 13 bases between the two ends. The CDR3 region has the DNA TGCAGCGTGGAGGAGGAGGGGTCTGGGGCCAACGTCCTGACTTTC. Protein: CSVEEEGSGANVLTF.

The chain uses TRBV6-6 and TRBJ1-5; maybe TRBD1 (6 bases). Trimming pared 5 bases from V and 5 bases from J, leaving 16 bases between. The CDR3 spans 15 residues. Per germline, CDR1 MNHNY and CDR2 SVGAGI (reference sequence). Written as DNA, the CDR3 is TGTGCCAGCAGTAAAGGGGGAACGGGAGATCAGCCCCAGCATTTT. This gives the protein CASSKGGTGDQPQHF.

In this sample, this clonotype turned up a few times. The genes are TRBV7-9 and TRBJ2-7, with a weak D call TRBD2 (5 bases). This CDR3 region has 14 residues. The germline CDR1 and CDR2 sequences are SEHNR and FQNEAQ (reference sequence). V was trimmed by 4 bases and J by 7 bases, leaving 17 bases between them. The CDR3 sequence: CASSWSGRELEQYF. The CDR3 DNA reads as TGTGCCAGCAGCTGGAGCGGACGCGAGTTGGAGCAGTACTTC.

In its sample, this clonotype was seen many times. The genes are TRBV9 and TRBJ1-1; D uncertain. V dropped 1 base and J dropped 5 bases, with 12 bases sitting between them. Germline V gene data show CDR1 as SGDLS and CDR2 as YYNGEE. The CDR3 loop spans 14 amino acids. The CDR3 is CASSVSSGRTEAFF. The CDR3 nucleotides are TGTGCCAGCAGCGTATCGAGCGGGAGGACTGAAGCTTTCTTT.

V is TRBV19 and J is TRBJ2-7; tentative D call: TRBD2 (5 bases). Germline V lookup: CDR1 LNHDA, CDR2 SQIVND (reference sequence). The CDR3 spans 13 residues. Trimming took off 11 bases at V and 1 base at J, with 15 bases between the two ends. CDR3 in amino acids: CAWRKGESYEQYF. The CDR3 DNA reads TGTGCCTGGAGGAAAGGTGAATCCTACGAGCAGTACTTC.